This T cell receptor beta chain was profiled in a study of cytomegalovirus exposure and HLA in healthy donors. Germline values: CDR1 LNHDA, CDR2 SQIVND (reference sequence). V shed 3 bases and J shed 9 bases, with 8 bases lying between them. The CDR3 loop spans 12 amino acids. General study findings and limits: It was assumed in the presence/absence analyses that sequencing depth was roughly uniform across donors.

The PCR ran on 60 Vbeta and 13 Jbeta primers. The assay was immunoSEQ multiplex PCR, and TCRdb's table has in-frame clones only and misses some. The listing contains about 65,000 clones. With regard to this clone: Its matching antigen is unknown.

Input material: PBMCs. This receptor was identified in a boy younger than 18 in good health and CMV-seronegative. The rearrangement links TRBV19 to TRBJ2-2; D is unclear. CDR3 sequence reads: CASSISVRELFF. The CDR3 DNA reads TGTGCCAGTAGTATCTCAGTCCGGGAGCTGTTTTTT.